One and the same sample provided the 4 T cell receptor beta chains below, sequenced in a study of blood T cell repertoires in COVID-19. Generated by immunoSEQ multiplex PCR, the TCRdb table keeps only in-frame clones and is missing some. The sample contains around 260,000 clones, around 90% of which appear only once. Sequenced material: PBMCs or T cells enriched from blood (not recorded which). The receptor set was obtained from a woman in her 30s who had recovered from COVID-19.

This rearrangement joins TRBV19 to TRBJ1-3; D possibly corresponds to TRBD1 (5 bases). From germline, CDR1 is LNHDA and CDR2 SQIVND (reference sequence). The CDR3 consists of 15 residues. V was shortened by 4 bases and J by 0 bases, with 10 bases between the two germline ends. The CDR3 loop reads CASSKGHSSGNTIYF. The DNA of the CDR3 is TGTGCCAGTAGTAAAGGACACAGCTCTGGAAACACCATATATTTT.

The V gene is TRBV4-2, the J gene TRBJ2-1; D gene unclear. CDR1 is LGHNA and CDR2 is YNFKEQ in the germline V gene. The CDR3 sequence is 13 residues long. Trimming removed 4 bases at V and 5 bases at J, with 9 bases between. CDR3 in amino acids: CASSPRLDNEQFF. The CDR3, as DNA: TGTGCCAGCAGCCCGCGACTCGACAATGAGCAGTTCTTC.

V is TRBV4-3 and J is TRBJ1-2; 9 nucleotides agree with TRBD1. V shed 3 bases, J shed 7 bases, and the junction held 6 bases outside the gene matches. Germline V CDR1 and CDR2: LGHNA, YSLEER. This CDR3 has 14 residues. The CDR3 loop reads CASSQDRGSFGYTF. Here the CDR3 DNA reads TGCGCCAGCAGCCAGGACAGGGGTTCGTTTGGCTACACCTTC.

The chain employs TRBV7-2 and TRBJ1-2, with 7 positions matching TRBD1. The ends lost 1 base at V and 7 bases at J; junction bases unmatched: 9. CDR1 and CDR2 (germline): SGHTA, FQGNSA. This CDR3 contains 15 residues. Here the CDR3 reads CASSLGVQGTSGYTF. The CDR3, as DNA: TGTGCCAGCAGCTTAGGGGTACAGGGGACCTCTGGCTACACCTTC. The full variable domain, rest sourced from reference TRBV7-2 and TRBJ1-2, is GAGVSQSPSNKVTEKGKDVELRCDPISGHTALYWYRQSLGQGLEFLIYFQGNSAPDKSGLPSDRFSAERTGGSVSTLTIQRTQQEDSAVYLCASSLGVQGTSGYTFGSGTRLTVV.